These 9 T cell receptor beta chains were all obtained from the same sample, sequenced in a study of post-analysis software for immune sequencing data. Study-level results: Included in a set of a few TRBV segments more frequent in patients than controls were TRBV5-6, TRBV5-1 and TRBV20-1.

No antigen is known for these receptors. Prepared libraries of TCR beta cDNA carried unique molecular identifiers. Each CDR3 protein is one row after TCRdb ran MiXCR on the PCR reads. The table lists fewer than 850,000 distinct CDR3 sequences, 30% of them singletons, with around 0.55% in the top ten. Sequencing was carried out using blood. The receptors shown here come from a girl between 5 and 17 years old with multiple sclerosis.

This clonotype was seen at least ten times. This rearrangement joins TRBV6-5 to TRBJ2-1; 7 nucleotides line up with TRBD2. CDR1 and CDR2 from the germline V gene are MNHEY and SVGAGI. V was pared by 6 bases and J by 1 base, with 9 bases of the junction left unmatched. This CDR3 contains 16 residues. The CDR3 spells CASSLLWGGSYNEQFF. The CDR3 DNA reads TGTGCCAGCAGCCTTCTCTGGGGGGGATCCTACAATGAGCAGTTCTTC.

The sample holds a few counts of this clonotype. The genes are TRBV28 and TRBJ1-2; D might be TRBD1 (5 bases). Germline V gene lookup returns CDR1 MDHEN and CDR2 SYDVKM. The CDR3 loop spans 15 amino acids. V dropped 0 bases and J dropped 4 bases, with 12 bases sitting between them. CDR3 loop: CASSLWAGNTYGYTF. DNA of the CDR3: TGTGCCAGCAGTTTATGGGCAGGGAATACCTATGGCTACACCTTC.

V usage is TRBV5-1 and J usage is TRBJ2-6; no clear D. Germline V gene sequence: CDR1 SGHRS, CDR2 YFSETQ. V lost 3 bases to trimming and J lost 2 bases, with 21 bases between them. The CDR3 spans 19 residues. The CDR3 region has the DNA TGCGCCAGCAGCTCGGATGGCGGTCCGGGTTCGGCTGGGGCCAACGTCCTGACTTTC. This sequence encodes CASSSDGGPGSAGANVLTF.

V usage is TRBV20-1 and J usage is TRBJ2-1; TRBD1 aligns across 9 bases. Trimming at V came to 1 base and at J to 3 bases, leaving 7 bases not matched to a gene. CDR1 and CDR2 (germline): DFQATT, SNEGSKA (reference sequence). The CDR3 extends over 16 amino acids. CDR3 sequence: CSARVTGTGIYNEQFF. CDR3 in DNA: TGCAGTGCTAGAGTAACGGGGACAGGGATCTACAATGAGCAGTTCTTC.

The V call is TRBV12-3 or TRBV12-4, the J call TRBJ1-5; 9 bases are a match to TRBD1. This CDR3 spans 14 amino acids. Trimming cost V 5 bases and J 6 bases; bases outside gene matches: 5. CDR3 DNA sequence: TGTGCCAGCAGTCCTCTGACAGGGGGTCAGCCCCAGCATTTT. Amino acids: CASSPLTGGQPQHF.

The chain has TRBV29-1 and TRBJ2-2, with no clear D. V was cut by 6 bases and J by 6 bases, with 11 bases left in between. The CDR3 is 12 amino acids. In germline, CDR1 is SQVTM, CDR2 ANQGSEA. Here the CDR3 reads CSVRPNAGELFF. CDR3 sequence (DNA): TGCAGCGTCAGGCCCAACGCCGGGGAGCTGTTTTTT.

CDR3 DNA sequence: TGCGCCAGCAGCCAAGATGATAGGACACAGACTTCCTACGAGCAGTACTTC. It translates to CASSQDDRTQTSYEQYF. The chain has TRBV4-3 and TRBJ2-7; TRBD1 is a possible D gene (5 bases). The CDR3 runs to 17 residues. V lost 0 bases, J lost 1 base, and 16 bases lay in between. In germline, CDR1 is LGHNA, CDR2 YSLEER.

In regard to this clonotype: This may be a read error, as it is one base from a much larger clone. V is TRBV29-1 and J is TRBJ2-7; 11 bases fit TRBD2. The better agreement between TRBJ2-5 and the DNA end casts doubt on the J call. The CDR3 runs 15 residues. The germline gives CDR1 SQVTM, CDR2 ANQGSEA. CDR3 residues: CSVDTSGGSRETQYF. The CDR3 DNA reads as TGCAGCGTTGACACTAGCGGGGGATCAAGAGAGACCCAGTACTTC.

The chain carries TRBV6-5 and TRBJ2-4; TRBD2 agrees at 9 bases. Matching the DNA end better, TRBJ2-7 makes the J call doubtful. Germline CDR1 and CDR2: MNHEY and SVGAGI. This CDR3 is 16 amino acids long. The CDR3: CASSYSSGGVGHEQYF. The CDR3 coding sequence is TGTGCCAGCAGTTACTCTAGCGGGGGAGTGGGCCACGAGCAGTACTTC.